This is a list of T cell receptor beta chains from one sample in a study of blood T cell repertoires in COVID-19. Sequencing was performed with immunoSEQ multiplex PCR; in TCRdb, only in-frame clones are kept and a portion is missing. Of fewer than 55,000 clones listed, more than 70% are singletons. The sequencing input was peripheral blood. These receptors came from a woman in her sixties or seventies with acute or convalescent COVID-19. Each CDR3 is given with its conserved first and last residue. The order of the fields is V gene, J gene, D gene, clone size, CDR3 DNA, CDR3 protein. A D gene is named only where the DNA matches it firmly. For some rows the clone size is stated as once, few or many, or as a class when expanded; others skip it.

>TRBV3-1/TRBV3-2|TRBJ2-1|TRBD2|NA
TGTGCCAGCAGCCGGAATGTGGGGGGGGAGTCCAATGAGCAGTTCTTC
CASSRNVGGESNEQFF
>TRBV5-8|TRBJ1-2|NA|few
TGTGCCAGCAGCTTTTCAGGGGCAAATGGCTACACCTTC
CASSFSGANGYTF
>TRBV5-1|TRBJ2-7|NA|NA
TGCGCCAGCAGCGTGACAGGGGAGGGTTCCTACGAGCAGTACTTC
CASSVTGEGSYEQYF
>TRBV6-5|TRBJ1-1|NA|NA
TGTGCCAGCAGTACGGGGGGGAACACTGAAGCTTTCTTT
CASSTGGNTEAFF
>TRBV3-1/TRBV3-2|TRBJ1-6|NA|NA
TGTGCCAGCAGCCAACTTCGCGGGACCAATTCACCCCTCCACTTT
CASSQLRGTNSPLHF
>TRBV12-5|TRBJ2-3|TRBD1|NA
TGTGCTAGTGGTTTGACCGATGGGACAGACCTCCCGGATACGCAGTATTTT
CASGLTDGTDLPDTQYF
>TRBV5-6|TRBJ1-6|NA|NA
TGTGCCAGCAGCTTGGAAGCGGGGGATAATTCACCCCTCCACTTT
CASSLEAGDNSPLHF
>TRBV30|TRBJ2-5|TRBD1|NA
TGTGCCTGGAGTATGGGGACAGGGAATTACCAAGAGACCCAGTACTTC
CAWSMGTGNYQETQYF
>TRBV6-5|TRBJ2-7|TRBD2|NA
TGTGCGAGTAAGGGACTAGCGGGGGCCTACGAGCAGTACTTC
CASKGLAGAYEQYF
>TRBV18|TRBJ1-1|NA|NA
TGTGCCAGCTCGCAACAGGGAGGGGACACTGAAGCTTTCTTT
CASSQQGGDTEAFF
>TRBV24-1|TRBJ1-5|TRBD1|once
TGTGCCACCAGGGACAGGGGAGTCAATCAGCCCCAGCATTTT
CATRDRGVNQPQHF
>TRBV9|TRBJ2-5|TRBD1|NA
TGTGCCAGCAGCGTAGTCGGACAGGGGGCAGAGACCCAGTACTTC
CASSVVGQGAETQYF
>TRBV24-1|TRBJ2-7|NA|NA
TGTGCCACCAGTGATTCGGACAGACCCTCCTACGAGCAGTACTTC
CATSDSDRPSYEQYF
>TRBV5-1|TRBJ2-1|NA|once
TGCGCCAGCCAAGACGGGTCGGGAGTCTACAATGAGCAGTTCTTC
CASQDGSGVYNEQFF
>TRBV19|TRBJ1-5|TRBD1|once
TGTGCCAGTAGTATCACCCAGGGGGCGCGGAGCAATCAGCCCCAGCATTTT
CASSITQGARSNQPQHF
>TRBV23-1|TRBJ1-2|NA|NA
TGCGCCAGCAAGAGAAAAGACAGGTTCGTTCGGCGAGGCTACACCTTC
CASKRKDRFVRRGYTF
>TRBV20-1|TRBJ1-1|NA|NA
TGCAAATGGGAGGGCAACACTGAAGCTTTCTTT
CKWEGNTEAFF
>TRBV7-9|TRBJ1-6|NA|NA
TGTGCCAGCAGCTCCGACATGGGTTCACCCCTCCACTTT
CASSSDMGSPLHF
>TRBV7-3|TRBJ2-3|TRBD2|once
TGTGCCAGCAGCTTGGGGGGACTAGAGGGCACAGATACGCAGTATTTT
CASSLGGLEGTDTQYF
>TRBV30|TRBJ1-2|NA|NA
TGTGCCTGGTCTGGGGGGTACTATGGCTACACCTTC
CAWSGGYYGYTF
>TRBV28|TRBJ1-1|NA|NA
TGTGCCAGCAGTTTACTCGCTCTCTCGGGAGACATGAACACTGAAGCTTTCTTT
CASSLLALSGDMNTEAFF
>TRBV27|TRBJ1-1|TRBD1|NA
TGTGCCAGCAGTCCGAACAGGGGGCCCACTGAAGCTTTCTTT
CASSPNRGPTEAFF
>TRBV27|TRBJ2-7|NA|NA
TGTGCCAGCAGTTACTTGGTTAGCGGAGTACCCTACGAGCAGTACTTC
CASSYLVSGVPYEQYF
>TRBV11-2|TRBJ2-7|NA|NA
TGTGCCAGCAGCTCCCGCGACAGCCACCCCTACGAGCAGTACTTC
CASSSRDSHPYEQYF
>TRBV6-5|TRBJ1-1|NA|once
TGTGCCAGCAGTTACCTGGGAACAGGTGGCACTGAAGCTTTCTTT
CASSYLGTGGTEAFF
>TRBV14|TRBJ2-5|TRBD2|NA
TGTGCCAGCAGCCAAGACTTGGGGACTAGCGGGAGAGCGGGAGAGACCCAGTACTTC
CASSQDLGTSGRAGETQYF
>TRBV29-1|TRBJ1-1|TRBD1|NA
TGCAGCGCTACTTCCGGGACAGGGAGCACTGAAGCTTTCTTT
CSATSGTGSTEAFF
>TRBV29-1|TRBJ1-1|NA|few
TGCAGCGTTGTCAGGAACACTGAAGCTTTCTTT
CSVVRNTEAFF
>TRBV5-1|TRBJ1-6|TRBD1|NA
TGCGCCAGCAGCCCCCTCGGTGGGACAGGGGATTCACCCCTCCACTTT
CASSPLGGTGDSPLHF
>TRBV27|TRBJ2-3|NA|NA
TGTGCCAGCAGTTCCCCCTCCGGTAGGGGTGGACATACGCAGTATTTT
CASSSPSGRGGHTQYF
>TRBV19|TRBJ1-2|TRBD1|NA
TGTGCCAGTAGTATTTCAGGGGGCAGTAACTATGGCTACACCTTC
CASSISGGSNYGYTF
>TRBV9|TRBJ1-2|TRBD1|NA
TGTGCCAGCAGCGCGGACAGGGAAAAGGGGAATTCACATGGCTACACCTTC
CASSADREKGNSHGYTF
>TRBV10-1|TRBJ2-7|TRBD1|NA
TGCGCCAGCCCCTTGGCCAGGGGGTATTACGAGCAGTACTTC
CASPLARGYYEQYF
>TRBV28|TRBJ2-7|TRBD2|NA
TGTGCCAGCAGTTTAGCAGCGGGGGGGACCTACGAGCAGTACTTC
CASSLAAGGTYEQYF
>TRBV6-2/TRBV6-3|TRBJ1-5|NA|NA
TGTGCCAGCAGTTACTCGAGTTGGACAGACTATAGCAATCAGCCCCAGCATTTT
CASSYSSWTDYSNQPQHF